This is a list of T cell receptor beta chains from one sample in a study of response to subunit inactivated influenza vaccine. TCRdb redid the calling of the RT-PCR reads with MiXCR, one entry per CDR3 protein. The data show approximately 700,000 distinct CDR3 sequences, 15% to 19% seen once. Here the sequenced sample was PBMCs from blood, taken 11 to 12 days after vaccination. The receptors here all came from a man aged 50-60 years who received an inactivated influenza vaccine. Each CDR3 is given with its conserved first and last residue. The order of the fields is D gene, V gene, clone size, J gene, CDR3 length, CDR3 DNA, CDR3 protein. D genes are given only for firm matches. Size is omitted from some rows. Given values are once, few, many or a class for expanded clones.

D: .
V: TRBV5-1
size: .
J: TRBJ2-1
length: 16
DNA: TGCGCCAGCAGCTTGGTAGCGGTAGCGGTTTCCAATGAGCAGTTCTTC
CDR3: CASSLVAVAVSNEQFF

D: .
V: TRBV7-9
size: many
J: TRBJ2-5
length: 14
DNA: TGTGCCAGCAGCTTCCTGACAGTCCCAGAGACCCAGTACTTC
CDR3: CASSFLTVPETQYF

D: .
V: TRBV20-1
size: .
J: TRBJ2-1
length: 14
DNA: TGCAGTGCAAACGAGGCTAGCTATCGAAATGAGCAGTTCTTC
CDR3: CSANEASYRNEQFF

D: .
V: TRBV12-3/TRBV12-4
size: .
J: TRBJ2-5
length: 14
DNA: TGTGCCAGCAGTCCAGGGACGGGAACTGAGACCCAGTACTTC
CDR3: CASSPGTGTETQYF

D: TRBD1
V: TRBV5-1
size: few
J: TRBJ1-2
length: 17
DNA: TGCGCCAGCAGCTTGGACAGGGGGCATCGCGGGATCTATGGCTACACCTTC
CDR3: CASSLDRGHRGIYGYTF

D: .
V: TRBV21-1
size: .
J: TRBJ2-7
length: 13
DNA: TGTGCCAGCAGCAAATTCTCGTCGGCCGAGCAGTACTTC
CDR3: CASSKFSSAEQYF

D: TRBD2
V: TRBV5-1
size: .
J: TRBJ2-2
length: 20
DNA: TGCGCCAGCAGCTTGGGTCTATTTCCGGGACTAGGTAAAAACACCGGGGAGCTGTTTTTT
CDR3: CASSLGLFPGLGKNTGELFF

D: TRBD1
V: TRBV5-1
size: few
J: TRBJ2-1
length: 13
DNA: TGCGCCAGCAGCTGGGACAGGGTGGATGAGCAGTTCTTC
CDR3: CASSWDRVDEQFF

D: .
V: TRBV29-1
size: .
J: TRBJ2-7
length: 13
DNA: TGCAGCGTTGAATCACAGGGAGTGGGCGAGCAGTACTTC
CDR3: CSVESQGVGEQYF

D: .
V: TRBV20-1
size: many
J: TRBJ2-7
length: 12
DNA: TGCAGTGCTAAGCCCCCCAATTACGAGCAGTACTTC
CDR3: CSAKPPNYEQYF

D: .
V: TRBV3-1
size: .
J: TRBJ1-3
length: 17
DNA: TGTGCCAGCAGCCCTCTTGGGGGGGCCTACTCTGGAAACACCATATATTTT
CDR3: CASSPLGGAYSGNTIYF

D: TRBD1
V: TRBV19
size: .
J: TRBJ1-3
length: 14
DNA: TGTGCCAGAATAACAGGGGGCTCTGGAAACACCATATATTTT
CDR3: CARITGGSGNTIYF

D: .
V: TRBV18
size: .
J: TRBJ2-6
length: 17
DNA: TGTGCCAGCTCACCAGGAGGCAGGAGCTCTGGGGCCAACGTCCTGACTTTC
CDR3: CASSPGGRSSGANVLTF

D: TRBD1
V: TRBV12-3/TRBV12-4
size: .
J: TRBJ2-1
length: 15
DNA: TGTGCCAGCAGTTTATCTGGGACAGGGGGCGATGAGCAGTTCTTC
CDR3: CASSLSGTGGDEQFF

D: TRBD1
V: TRBV12-3/TRBV12-4
size: few
J: TRBJ1-1
length: 11
DNA: TGTGCCAGCAGCCACATACAGGGGACTTTCTTT
CDR3: CASSHIQGTFF

D: TRBD2
V: TRBV4-2
size: .
J: TRBJ2-2
length: 16
DNA: TGTGCCAGCAGCCGTAGCGGGGGGGCATTTAGCGGGGAGCTGTTTTTT
CDR3: CASSRSGGAFSGELFF

D: TRBD2
V: TRBV2
size: many
J: TRBJ2-7
length: 15
DNA: TGTGCCAGCAGTGAGTCGGTAGCGGGGTCCTACGAGCAGTACTTC
CDR3: CASSESVAGSYEQYF

D: .
V: TRBV7-9
size: few
J: TRBJ1-3
length: 14
DNA: TGTGCCAGCAGCTTTCCGAGCTCTGGAAACACCATATATTTT
CDR3: CASSFPSSGNTIYF

D: TRBD2
V: TRBV27
size: .
J: TRBJ2-1
length: 15
DNA: TGTGCCAGCAGTAGGGCGGGAGGGATCTACAATGAGCAGTTCTTC
CDR3: CASSRAGGIYNEQFF

D: TRBD2
V: TRBV11-2
size: few
J: TRBJ2-1
length: 16
DNA: TGTGCCAGCAGGCCGGGAGGGGGGATCTCCTACAATGAGCAGTTCTTC
CDR3: CASRPGGGISYNEQFF

D: .
V: TRBV12-3/TRBV12-4
size: .
J: TRBJ2-1
length: 14
DNA: TGTGCCAGCAGCCTCGGGACCCTCGGCAATGAGCAGTTCTTC
CDR3: CASSLGTLGNEQFF

D: TRBD1
V: TRBV20-1
size: .
J: TRBJ1-3
length: 15
DNA: TGCAGTGCTAGGATGGGACAGAACGACGGAAACACCATATATTTT
CDR3: CSARMGQNDGNTIYF

D: .
V: TRBV24-1
size: .
J: TRBJ2-7
length: 13
DNA: TGTGCCACCAGTGACTCTAGAGGGGTCGGGCAGTACTTC
CDR3: CATSDSRGVGQYF

D: .
V: TRBV6-5
size: few
J: TRBJ1-1
length: 16
DNA: TGTGCCAGCAGTTACCCGTCAACCTCAGGAGGCACTGAAGCTTTCTTT
CDR3: CASSYPSTSGGTEAFF

D: TRBD2
V: TRBV4-1
size: .
J: TRBJ2-3
length: 17
DNA: TGCGCCAGCAGCCAATCTTTAGCGGGAGCAGGCACAGATACGCAGTATTTT
CDR3: CASSQSLAGAGTDTQYF

D: TRBD1
V: TRBV6-5
size: many
J: TRBJ1-2
length: 12
DNA: TGTGCCAGCAGTCGACAGGGGGGAGGCTACACCTTC
CDR3: CASSRQGGGYTF

D: TRBD2
V: TRBV4-1
size: few
J: TRBJ2-7
length: 15
DNA: TGCGCCAGCAGCCAATTCGCGGGGGACGAAGACGAGCAGTACTTC
CDR3: CASSQFAGDEDEQYF

D: TRBD1
V: TRBV6-5
size: .
J: TRBJ2-3
length: 16
DNA: TGTGCCAGCAGTTACTCGAGACAGGGTAGCACAGATACGCAGTATTTT
CDR3: CASSYSRQGSTDTQYF

D: .
V: TRBV11-1
size: few
J: TRBJ2-5
length: 15
DNA: TGTGCCAGCACACCCACTAGAGCCGGTGGGGAGACCCAGTACTTC
CDR3: CASTPTRAGGETQYF

D: .
V: TRBV29-1
size: .
J: TRBJ2-5
length: 13
DNA: TGCAGCGTTGACGGCGGGGACCAAGAGACCCAGTACTTC
CDR3: CSVDGGDQETQYF

D: .
V: TRBV20-1
size: .
J: TRBJ1-5
length: 13
DNA: TGCAGTGCTCCACAGGGCTCCAATCAGCCCCAGCATTTT
CDR3: CSAPQGSNQPQHF

D: .
V: TRBV30
size: few
J: TRBJ1-1
length: 14
DNA: TGTGCCTGGAGTGTATTGGCTACGAACACTGAAGCTTTCTTT
CDR3: CAWSVLATNTEAFF

D: TRBD2
V: TRBV27
size: .
J: TRBJ2-7
length: 15
DNA: TGTGCCAGCAGTTTAAAGACTAGCGGACAGTACGAGCAGTACTTC
CDR3: CASSLKTSGQYEQYF

D: .
V: TRBV7-2
size: few
J: TRBJ2-1
length: 14
DNA: TGTGCCAGCAGCTTAGGGAGACAGGTAGAGTCCCAGTTCTTC
CDR3: CASSLGRQVESQFF

D: .
V: TRBV21-1
size: few
J: TRBJ2-7
length: 17
DNA: TGTGCCAGCAGCAAAGTGGAGGGGACTAGCGGGAGTGGCGAGCAGTACTTC
CDR3: CASSKVEGTSGSGEQYF

D: TRBD1
V: TRBV10-3
size: .
J: TRBJ2-1
length: 17
DNA: TGTGCCATCAGTGAGTCGTGGGGACAGGGGGCCTACAATGAGCAGTTCTTC
CDR3: CAISESWGQGAYNEQFF

D: TRBD2
V: TRBV12-3/TRBV12-4
size: few
J: TRBJ2-7
length: 13
DNA: TGTGCCAGCGGAGCGGGGGAGACCTACGAGCAGTACTTC
CDR3: CASGAGETYEQYF

D: .
V: TRBV6-5
size: many
J: TRBJ1-1
length: 15
DNA: TGTGCCAGCAGTTACTCTGCAGGGTCGAACACTGAAGCTTTCTTT
CDR3: CASSYSAGSNTEAFF

D: TRBD2
V: TRBV6-1
size: few
J: TRBJ2-3
length: 15
DNA: TGTGCCAGCAGCTTTGTAGCGGGGGCTGCAGATACGCAGTATTTT
CDR3: CASSFVAGAADTQYF

D: .
V: TRBV12-3/TRBV12-4
size: many
J: TRBJ2-2
length: 15
DNA: TGTGCCAGCAGTTTAGGACGCTCGAACACCGGGGAGCTGTTTTTT
CDR3: CASSLGRSNTGELFF

D: TRBD1
V: TRBV4-1
size: .
J: TRBJ2-1
length: 18
DNA: TGCGCCAGCAGCCAAGGTCGAGACAGGGGGCTAGGGAACAATGAGCAGTTCTTC
CDR3: CASSQGRDRGLGNNEQFF

D: TRBD2
V: TRBV29-1
size: .
J: TRBJ2-1
length: 15
DNA: TGCAGCGTTGTTACCACTAGCGGGAGGTGGTATGAGCAGTTCTTC
CDR3: CSVVTTSGRWYEQFF

D: .
V: TRBV14
size: few
J: TRBJ2-3
length: 17
DNA: TGTGCCAGCAGCCAAGATAGGACTTCACTTAGCACAGATACGCAGTATTTT
CDR3: CASSQDRTSLSTDTQYF

D: .
V: TRBV20-1
size: many
J: TRBJ2-5
length: 12
DNA: TGCAGTGCTAGGTACCCCGGGGAGACCCAGTACTTC
CDR3: CSARYPGETQYF

D: TRBD1
V: TRBV20-1
size: .
J: TRBJ1-2
length: 14
DNA: TGCAGTGCTAGTCCCGGGACAGGGAACGATGGCTACACCTTC
CDR3: CSASPGTGNDGYTF

D: TRBD1
V: TRBV4-2
size: few
J: TRBJ1-1
length: 17
DNA: TGTGCCAGCAGCCAAGAAGGGCAGGGGGGGTGGAACACTGAAGCTTTCTTT
CDR3: CASSQEGQGGWNTEAFF

D: TRBD1
V: TRBV29-1
size: .
J: TRBJ2-7
length: 13
DNA: TGCAGCGTGAGTTCCGGACAGGGCTACGAGCAGTACTTC
CDR3: CSVSSGQGYEQYF

D: .
V: TRBV10-3
size: .
J: TRBJ2-1
length: 17
DNA: TGTGCCATCAGTGAAAAAGGGGGGCAGGGGGGGAGCAATGAGCAGTTCTTC
CDR3: CAISEKGGQGGSNEQFF

D: .
V: TRBV2
size: few
J: TRBJ2-3
length: 14
DNA: TGTGCCAGCAGAGGGGGGATTAGCACAGATACGCAGTATTTT
CDR3: CASRGGISTDTQYF

D: .
V: TRBV29-1
size: few
J: TRBJ2-1
length: 13
DNA: TGCAGCGTGACGATGAGCTCCTACAATGAGCAGTTCTTC
CDR3: CSVTMSSYNEQFF

D: TRBD1
V: TRBV7-2
size: .
J: TRBJ1-2
length: 16
DNA: TGTGCCAGCAGCCAACAGGCAGGGGGTGGAAACTATGGCTACACCTTC
CDR3: CASSQQAGGGNYGYTF

D: .
V: TRBV11-1
size: .
J: TRBJ1-1
length: 15
DNA: TGTGCCAGCAGCTTAGCGGGACGGGAGAACACTGAAGCTTTCTTT
CDR3: CASSLAGRENTEAFF

D: .
V: TRBV20-1
size: few
J: TRBJ1-1
length: 12
DNA: TGCAGTGCTAGTGGGCCGAACACTGAAGCTTTCTTT
CDR3: CSASGPNTEAFF

D: .
V: TRBV20-1
size: few
J: TRBJ1-5
length: 12
DNA: TGCAGTGCTGGACAGAGCAATCAGCCCCAGCATTTT
CDR3: CSAGQSNQPQHF

D: TRBD1
V: TRBV4-1
size: few
J: TRBJ1-6
length: 15
DNA: TGCGCCAGCAGCCACGGACAGGGCAGGGTTTCACCCCTCCACTTT
CDR3: CASSHGQGRVSPLHF